This entry features one T cell receptor beta chain sequence. Its cognate antigen is unknown. This entry is derived from a study of long-term antiretroviral therapy in people with HIV. Study observations and caveats: Before ART, certain clones expanded, and these dominated the repertoire at all time points. ART-treated samples gained diversity yet remained below transplant donor controls. The study found narrower CDR3 length ranges in HIV repertoires than in controls.

At survey level, the immunoSEQ assay was run in its v3.0 version. Profiled with immunoSEQ multiplex PCR; TCRdb holds only in-frame clones, not every one. The table lists about 13,000 clones, around 77% of them singletons. Per the germline V gene, CDR1 is MGHDK and CDR2 is SYGVNS. CDR3 length: 14 amino acids. The V gene lost 2 bases and the J gene lost 4 bases, with 10 bases spanning the gap. This clonotype was sampled from a woman aged 18 to 35 with HIV. The chain couples TRBV25-1 to TRBJ2-3; D remains unclear. Material: unsorted PBMCs, obtained 1.3 years after starting antiretroviral therapy. This CDR3 reads CASSEGVFPDTQYF. CDR3 nucleotide sequence: TGTGCCAGCAGTGAAGGAGTGTTCCCAGATACGCAGTATTTT. Looking up the rest from reference TRBV25-1 and TRBJ2-3 gives the full variable domain: EADIYQTPRYLVIGTGKKITLECSQTMGHDKMYWYQQDPGMELHLIHYSYGVNSTEKGDLSSESTVSRIRTEHFPLTLESARPSHTSQYLCASSEGVFPDTQYFGPGTRLTVL.